This TCR beta chain was sequenced for a study of T cell repertoires in cytomegalovirus infection. Looking at the study overall: The public TCR beta signatures pointed to both CMV infection and matching HLA type. Study-wide results and caveats: Summed frequency of shared TCR beta families picked out CMV carriers who also had the relevant HLA. The ex vivo response was dominated by HLA-C-restricted CMV-specific TCR beta clonotypes.

The V segment lost 0 bases and the J segment 3 bases; nucleotides outside the gene matches: 7. The CDR3 totals 17 residues. With regard to this clonotype: Its antigen is still unknown.

TCRdb reprocessed the reads with MiXCR, giving one entry per CDR3 protein. This table has 450,000 to 650,000 distinct CDR3 sequences, around 27% appearing once. Input material: PBMCs. The TCR comes from a human donor in good health (CMV status not recorded). Some clones in this sample may be carry-over from other donors' samples. The genes are TRBV12-3 or TRBV12-4 and TRBJ2-1; 8 nucleotides line up with TRBD1. CDR3 nucleotides: TGTGCCAGCAGTTTAGCGCTGGCGGACAGGGTCTACAATGAGCAGTTCTTC. This translates into CASSLALADRVYNEQFF.